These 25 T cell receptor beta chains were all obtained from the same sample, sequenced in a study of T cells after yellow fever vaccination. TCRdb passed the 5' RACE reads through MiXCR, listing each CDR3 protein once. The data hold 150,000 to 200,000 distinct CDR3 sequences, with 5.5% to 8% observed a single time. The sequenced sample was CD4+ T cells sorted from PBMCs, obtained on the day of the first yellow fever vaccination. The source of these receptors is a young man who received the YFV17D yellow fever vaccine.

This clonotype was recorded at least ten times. In DNA, the CDR3 is TGTGCCAGCAGTAAACCCCTAGCGGGGGGCCCAGATACGCAGTATTTT. Translating gives CASSKPLAGGPDTQYF. The V and J genes are TRBV12-3 or TRBV12-4 and TRBJ2-3; TRBD2 agrees at 11 bases. The J segment lost 4 bases and the V segment lost 5 bases, leaving 8 bases of the junction unmatched. CDR3 length: 16 amino acids.

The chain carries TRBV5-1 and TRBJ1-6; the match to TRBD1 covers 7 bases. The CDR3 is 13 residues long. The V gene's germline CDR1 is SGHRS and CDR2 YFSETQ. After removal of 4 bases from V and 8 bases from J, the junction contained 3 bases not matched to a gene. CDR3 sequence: CASSRDSDSPLHF. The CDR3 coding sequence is TGCGCCAGCAGCCGGGACAGCGATTCACCCCTCCACTTT.

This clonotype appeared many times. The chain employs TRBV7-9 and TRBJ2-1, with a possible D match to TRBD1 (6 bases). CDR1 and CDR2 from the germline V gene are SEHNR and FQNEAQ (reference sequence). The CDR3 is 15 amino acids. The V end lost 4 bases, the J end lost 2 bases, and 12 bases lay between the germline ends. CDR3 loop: CASSWQGTTYNEQFF. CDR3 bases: TGTGCCAGCAGCTGGCAGGGGACCACCTACAATGAGCAGTTCTTC. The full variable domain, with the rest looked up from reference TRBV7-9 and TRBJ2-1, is DTGVSQNPRHKITKRGQNVTFRCDPISEHNRLYWYRQTLGQGPEFLTYFQNEAQLEKSRLLSDRFSAERPKGSFSTLEIQRTEQGDSAMYLCASSWQGTTYNEQFFGPGTRLTVL.

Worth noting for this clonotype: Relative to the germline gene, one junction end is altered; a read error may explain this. The CDR3 DNA reads TGTGCCACCAGCCGTCAGTACCTAGCGGGGGGGTACAATGAGCAGTTCTTC. Translating it yields CATSRQYLAGGYNEQFF. This chain connects TRBV3-1 to TRBJ2-1; the match to TRBD2 covers 12 bases. CDR1 LGHDT and CDR2 YNNKEL come from the germline V gene (reference sequence). The CDR3 consists of 17 residues.

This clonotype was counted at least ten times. The chain's CDR3 is CSVLGTNTEAFF. CDR3 DNA: TGCAGCGTACTCGGGACGAACACTGAAGCTTTCTTT. The chain employs TRBV29-1 and TRBJ1-1; D may be TRBD1 (5 bases). CDR1 and CDR2 (germline): SQVTM, ANQGSEA. The V gene lost 6 bases and the J gene lost 1 base, with 9 bases spanning the gap. This CDR3 has 12 amino acids.

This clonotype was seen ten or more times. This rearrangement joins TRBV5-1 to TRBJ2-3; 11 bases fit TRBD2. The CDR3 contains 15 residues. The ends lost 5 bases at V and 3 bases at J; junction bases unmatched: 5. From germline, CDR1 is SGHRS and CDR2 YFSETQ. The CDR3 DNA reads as TGCGCCAGCAGTTATACTAGCGGGGGAACAGATACGCAGTATTTT. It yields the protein CASSYTSGGTDTQYF.

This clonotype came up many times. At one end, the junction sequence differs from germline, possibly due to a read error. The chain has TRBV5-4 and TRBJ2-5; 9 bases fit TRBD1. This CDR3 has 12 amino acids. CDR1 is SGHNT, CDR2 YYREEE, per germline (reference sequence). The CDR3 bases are TGTGCCAGCAGCTTGAACCGGGACAGGGTGTTCTTC. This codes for CASSLNRDRVFF. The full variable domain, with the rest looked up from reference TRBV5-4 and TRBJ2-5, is ETGVTQSPTHLIKTRGQQVTLRCSSQSGHNTVSWYQQALGQGPQFIFQYYREEENGRGNFPPRFSGLQFPNYSSELNVNALELDDSALYLCASSLNRDRVFFGPGTRLLVL.

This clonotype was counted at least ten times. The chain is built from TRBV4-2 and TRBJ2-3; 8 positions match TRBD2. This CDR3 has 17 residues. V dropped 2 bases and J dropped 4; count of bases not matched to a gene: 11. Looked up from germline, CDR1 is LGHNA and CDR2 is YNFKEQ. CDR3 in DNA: TGTGCCAGCAGCCAAACCCCGGGACTAGGTGATGCAGATACGCAGTATTTT. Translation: CASSQTPGLGDADTQYF.

The CDR3 region has the DNA TGTGCCAGCAGCTTGAAAACGGGATCGAACACCGGGGAGCTGTTTTTT. This codes for CASSLKTGSNTGELFF. This chain uses TRBV5-6 with TRBJ2-2; possible D gene TRBD2, 5 bases. CDR1 is SGHDT and CDR2 is YYEEEE in the germline V gene. The CDR3 is 16 residues long. The V gene lost 1 base and the J gene lost 0 bases, with 10 bases spanning the gap. The full variable domain, completed using reference TRBV5-6 and TRBJ2-2, is DAGVTQSPTHLIKTRGQQVTLRCSPKSGHDTVSWYQQALGQGPQFIFQYYEEEERQRGNFPDRFSGHQFPNYSSELNVNALLLGDSALYLCASSLKTGSNTGELFFGEGSRLTVL.

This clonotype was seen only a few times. The chain's CDR3 is CASSLALAGADTQYF. Written as DNA, the CDR3 is TGTGCCAGCAGCTTGGCCCTAGCGGGGGCGGATACGCAGTATTTT. This chain connects TRBV7-2 to TRBJ2-3, with 10 bases lining up with TRBD2. The CDR3 consists of 15 residues. With 3 bases clipped from V and 6 bases from J, the junction kept 6 bases outside the gene matches. Germline V gene data show CDR1 as SGHTA and CDR2 as FQGNSA.

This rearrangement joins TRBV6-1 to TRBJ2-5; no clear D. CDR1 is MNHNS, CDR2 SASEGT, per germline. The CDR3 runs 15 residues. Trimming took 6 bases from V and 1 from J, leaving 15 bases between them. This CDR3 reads CASSRTTYPQETQYF. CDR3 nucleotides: TGTGCCAGCAGCCGCACGACTTACCCCCAAGAGACCCAGTACTTC.

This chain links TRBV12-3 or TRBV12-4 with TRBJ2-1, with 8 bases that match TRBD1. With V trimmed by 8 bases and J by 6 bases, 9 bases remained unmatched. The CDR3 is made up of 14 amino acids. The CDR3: CASRPWGQANEQFF. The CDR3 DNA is TGTGCCAGCCGCCCTTGGGGACAGGCCAATGAGCAGTTCTTC.

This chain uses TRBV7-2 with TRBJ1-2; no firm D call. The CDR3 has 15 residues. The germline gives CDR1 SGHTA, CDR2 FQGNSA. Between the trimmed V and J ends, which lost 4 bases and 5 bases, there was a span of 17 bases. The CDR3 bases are TGTGCCAGCAGCTCGGACTTGACGGGGATTTATGGCTACACCTTC. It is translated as CASSSDLTGIYGYTF.

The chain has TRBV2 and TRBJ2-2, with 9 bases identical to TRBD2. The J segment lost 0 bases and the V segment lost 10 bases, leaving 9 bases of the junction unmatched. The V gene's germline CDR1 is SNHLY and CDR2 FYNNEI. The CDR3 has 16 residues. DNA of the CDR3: TGTGCCACCCCGGGTAGCGGGGGTGCGAACACCGGGGAGCTGTTTTTT. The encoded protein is CATPGSGGANTGELFF.

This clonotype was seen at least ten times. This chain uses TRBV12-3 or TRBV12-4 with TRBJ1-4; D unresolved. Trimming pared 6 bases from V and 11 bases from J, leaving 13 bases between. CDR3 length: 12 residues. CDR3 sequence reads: CASRSPLGKLFF. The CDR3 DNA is TGTGCCAGCAGAAGCCCCCTGGGTAAACTGTTTTTT.

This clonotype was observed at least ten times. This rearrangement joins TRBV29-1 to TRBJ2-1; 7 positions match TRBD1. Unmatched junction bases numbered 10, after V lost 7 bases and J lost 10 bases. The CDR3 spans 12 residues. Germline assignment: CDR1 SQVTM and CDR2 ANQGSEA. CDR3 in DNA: TGCAGCGCCAACGACAGGGCAGACGAGCAGTTCTTC. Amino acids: CSANDRADEQFF.

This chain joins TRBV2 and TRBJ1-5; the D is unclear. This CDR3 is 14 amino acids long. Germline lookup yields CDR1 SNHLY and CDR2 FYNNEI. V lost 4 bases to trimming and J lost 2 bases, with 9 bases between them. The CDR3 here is CASSAGGGNQPQHF. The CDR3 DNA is TGTGCCAGCAGTGCCGGCGGTGGCAATCAGCCCCAGCATTTT.

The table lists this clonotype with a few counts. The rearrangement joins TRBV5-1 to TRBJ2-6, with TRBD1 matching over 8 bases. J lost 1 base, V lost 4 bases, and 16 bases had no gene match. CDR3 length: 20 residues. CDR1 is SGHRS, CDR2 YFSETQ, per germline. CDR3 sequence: CASSPLGYRGDLSGANVLTF. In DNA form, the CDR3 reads TGCGCCAGCAGCCCCCTGGGGTACAGGGGGGACTTATCTGGGGCCAACGTCCTGACTTTC. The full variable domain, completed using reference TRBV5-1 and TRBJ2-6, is KAGVTQTPRYLIKTRGQQVTLSCSPISGHRSVSWYQQTPGQGLQFLFEYFSETQRNKGNFPGRFSGRQFSNSRSEMNVSTLELGDSALYLCASSPLGYRGDLSGANVLTFGAGSRLTVL.

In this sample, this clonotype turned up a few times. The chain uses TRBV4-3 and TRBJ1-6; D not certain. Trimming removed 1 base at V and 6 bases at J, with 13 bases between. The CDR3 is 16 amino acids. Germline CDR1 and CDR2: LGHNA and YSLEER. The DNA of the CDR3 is TGCGCCAGCAGCCAAGTCACCGGGCGCAGTAATTCACCCCTCCACTTT. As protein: CASSQVTGRSNSPLHF.

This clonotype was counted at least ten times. Here the CDR3 DNA reads TGTGCCAGCAGCAAGGACAGGGAAGATGAAGCTTTCTTT. Protein sequence: CASSKDREDEAFF. The rearrangement uses TRBV7-6 and TRBJ1-1; 8 bases fit TRBD1. CDR1 is SGHVS and CDR2 is FNYEAQ in the germline V gene. V shed 5 bases and J 7 bases; nucleotides not matched to a gene: 6. This CDR3 region has 13 residues.

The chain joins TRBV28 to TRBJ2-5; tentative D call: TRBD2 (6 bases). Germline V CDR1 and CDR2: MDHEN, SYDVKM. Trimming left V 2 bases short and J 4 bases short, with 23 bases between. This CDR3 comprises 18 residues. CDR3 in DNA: TGTGCCAGCAGTTTAATTTTGTCCGCAGGAGGGGAACTAGAGACCCAGTACTTC. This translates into CASSLILSAGGELETQYF.

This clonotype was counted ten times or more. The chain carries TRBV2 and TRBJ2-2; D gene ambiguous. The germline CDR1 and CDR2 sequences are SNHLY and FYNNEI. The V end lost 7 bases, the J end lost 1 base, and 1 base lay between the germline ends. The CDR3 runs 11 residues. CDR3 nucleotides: TGTGCCAGCAAGAACACCGGGGAGCTGTTTTTT. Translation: CASKNTGELFF.

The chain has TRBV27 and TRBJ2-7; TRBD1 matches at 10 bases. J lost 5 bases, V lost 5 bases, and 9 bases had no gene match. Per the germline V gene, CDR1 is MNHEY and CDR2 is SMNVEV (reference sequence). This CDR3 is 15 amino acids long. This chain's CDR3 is CASSTPGTGDHEQYF. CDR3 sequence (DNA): TGTGCCAGCAGTACACCCGGGACAGGGGATCACGAGCAGTACTTC.

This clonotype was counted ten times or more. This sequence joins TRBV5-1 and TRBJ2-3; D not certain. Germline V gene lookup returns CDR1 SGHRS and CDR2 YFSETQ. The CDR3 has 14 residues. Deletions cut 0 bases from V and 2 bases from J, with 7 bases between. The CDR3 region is CASSLVGPTDTQYF. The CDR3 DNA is TGCGCCAGCAGCTTGGTCGGGCCCACAGATACGCAGTATTTT. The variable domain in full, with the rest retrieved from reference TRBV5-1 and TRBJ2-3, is KAGVTQTPRYLIKTRGQQVTLSCSPISGHRSVSWYQQTPGQGLQFLFEYFSETQRNKGNFPGRFSGRQFSNSRSEMNVSTLELGDSALYLCASSLVGPTDTQYFGPGTRLTVL.

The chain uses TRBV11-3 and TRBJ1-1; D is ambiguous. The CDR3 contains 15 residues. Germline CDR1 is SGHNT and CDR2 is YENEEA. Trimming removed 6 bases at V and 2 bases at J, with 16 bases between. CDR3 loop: CASRYLTELNTEAFF. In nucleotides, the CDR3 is TGTGCCAGCAGATACCTCACAGAGCTCAACACTGAAGCTTTCTTT.